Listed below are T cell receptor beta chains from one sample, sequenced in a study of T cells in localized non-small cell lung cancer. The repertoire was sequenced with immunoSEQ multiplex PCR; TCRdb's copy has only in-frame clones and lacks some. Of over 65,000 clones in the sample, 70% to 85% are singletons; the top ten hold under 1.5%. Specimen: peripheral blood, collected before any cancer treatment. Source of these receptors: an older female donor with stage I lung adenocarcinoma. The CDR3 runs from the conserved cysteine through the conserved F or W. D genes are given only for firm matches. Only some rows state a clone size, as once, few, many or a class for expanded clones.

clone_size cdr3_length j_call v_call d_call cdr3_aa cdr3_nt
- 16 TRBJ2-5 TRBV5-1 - CASSWGRTVYQETQYF TGCGCCAGCAGCTGGGGGAGGACGGTGTACCAAGAGACCCAGTACTTC
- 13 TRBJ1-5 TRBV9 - CASSVGTNQPQHF TGTGCCAGCAGCGTTGGGACCAATCAGCCCCAGCATTTT
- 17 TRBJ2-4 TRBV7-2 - CASSLARADLAKNIQYF TGTGCCAGCAGCTTAGCGCGGGCAGACCTAGCCAAAAACATTCAGTACTTC
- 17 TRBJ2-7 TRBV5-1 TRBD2 CASSLVASGATNYEQYF TGCGCCAGCAGCTTGGTAGCTAGCGGGGCCACCAATTACGAGCAGTACTTC
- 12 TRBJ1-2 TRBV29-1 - CSVARTNYGYTF TGCAGCGTGGCCCGGACCAACTATGGCTACACCTTC
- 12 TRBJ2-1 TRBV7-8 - CASSINYNEQFF TGTGCCAGCAGCATAAATTACAATGAGCAGTTCTTC
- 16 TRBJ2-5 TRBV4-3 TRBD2 CASSQDLAGLQETQYF TGCGCCAGCAGCCAAGATTTAGCGGGGCTCCAAGAGACCCAGTACTTC
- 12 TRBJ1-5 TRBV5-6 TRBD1 CASSQGVQPQHF TGTGCCAGCAGCCAGGGGGTTCAGCCCCAGCATTTT
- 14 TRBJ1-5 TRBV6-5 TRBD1 CASSRDSINQPQHF TGTGCCAGCAGTAGGGACAGCATCAATCAGCCCCAGCATTTT
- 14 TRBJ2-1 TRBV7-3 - CASSLNPGYNEQFF TGTGCCAGCAGCTTAAATCCTGGCTACAATGAGCAGTTCTTC
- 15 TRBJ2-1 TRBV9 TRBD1 CASSTTGGLNNEQFF TGTGCCAGCAGTACGACAGGGGGCTTGAACAATGAGCAGTTCTTC
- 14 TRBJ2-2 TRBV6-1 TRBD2 CASSKSGGAVELFF TGTGCCAGCAGCAAGAGCGGGGGGGCGGTGGAGCTGTTTTTT
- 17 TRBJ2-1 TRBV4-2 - CASSLRPLGDTYNEQFF TGTGCCAGCAGCCTAAGACCCTTAGGGGACACCTACAATGAGCAGTTCTTC
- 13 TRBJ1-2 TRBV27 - CATAEGGRGGYTF TGTGCCACGGCGGAGGGGGGGCGAGGTGGCTACACCTTC
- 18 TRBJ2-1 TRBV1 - CTSSRGLRASNIYNEQFF TGCACCAGCAGCCGCGGCCTCAGGGCTAGTAATATCTACAATGAGCAGTTCTTC
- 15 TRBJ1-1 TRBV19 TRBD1 CASSPRARGGTEAFF TGTGCCAGTAGTCCTCGAGCCAGGGGGGGAACTGAAGCTTTCTTT
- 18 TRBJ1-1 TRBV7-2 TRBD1 CASSQTDRGRFQNTEAFF TGTGCCAGCAGCCAAACGGACAGGGGGCGATTTCAGAACACTGAAGCTTTCTTT
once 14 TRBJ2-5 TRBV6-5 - CASSPLTEGETQYF TGTGCCAGCAGCCCCTTAACCGAGGGAGAGACCCAGTACTTC
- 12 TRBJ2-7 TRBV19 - CASSKQESKQYF TGTGCCAGTAGCAAACAGGAGTCGAAGCAGTACTTC
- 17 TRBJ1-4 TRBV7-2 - CASSQDASGGSNEKLFF TGTGCCAGCAGCCAGGACGCTTCGGGGGGGAGTAATGAAAAACTGTTTTTT
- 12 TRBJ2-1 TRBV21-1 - CASSKDVNEQFF TGTGCCAGCAGCAAAGATGTCAATGAGCAGTTCTTC
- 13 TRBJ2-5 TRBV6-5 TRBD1 CAARGQGRETQYF TGTGCCGCTCGGGGACAGGGGAGAGAGACCCAGTACTTC
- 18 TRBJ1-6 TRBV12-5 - CASGFLTQGSSYNSPLHF TGTGCTAGTGGTTTCCTGACCCAGGGGAGCTCCTATAATTCACCCCTCCACTTT
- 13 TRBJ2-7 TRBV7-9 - CASSLAQYYEQYF TGTGCCAGCAGCTTAGCGCAGTACTACGAGCAGTACTTC
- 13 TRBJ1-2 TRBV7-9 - CASSLTVSYGYTF TGTGCCAGCAGCTTGACAGTCTCCTATGGCTACACCTTC
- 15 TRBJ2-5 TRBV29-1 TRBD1 CSAQWDRAASETQYF TGCAGCGCCCAATGGGACAGGGCCGCTTCGGAGACCCAGTACTTC
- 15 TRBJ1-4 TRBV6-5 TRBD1 CATSSLQGVNEKLFF TGTGCCACTTCCTCGCTACAGGGGGTTAATGAAAAACTGTTTTTT
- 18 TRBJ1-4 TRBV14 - CASSQDTAHYSSNEKLFF TGTGCCAGCAGCCAAGACACAGCACACTATTCCAGTAATGAAAAACTGTTTTTT
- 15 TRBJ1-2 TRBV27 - CASSPQRGYSYGYTF TGTGCCAGCAGTCCCCAGAGGGGTTATAGCTATGGCTACACCTTC
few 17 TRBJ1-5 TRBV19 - CASSIELTGARNQPQHF TGTGCCAGTAGTATTGAGTTGACGGGGGCAAGGAATCAGCCCCAGCATTTT
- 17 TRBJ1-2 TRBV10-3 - CAISERGPQLSNYGYAF TGTGCCATCAGTGAGCGGGGGCCCCAACTCTCTAACTATGGCTACGCCTTC
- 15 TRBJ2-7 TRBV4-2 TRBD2 CASSQSGTSRYEQYF TGTGCCAGCAGCCAATCCGGGACTAGCAGGTACGAGCAGTACTTC
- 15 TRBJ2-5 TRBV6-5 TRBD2 CASSAGLAEKETQYF TGTGCCAGCAGTGCGGGACTAGCGGAGAAAGAGACCCAGTACTTC
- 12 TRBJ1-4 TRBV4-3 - CASSQQTGKLFF TGCGCCAGCAGCCAGCAGACAGGTAAACTGTTTTTT
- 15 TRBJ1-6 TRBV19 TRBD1 CASSDRQGGNSPLHF TGTGCCAGTAGTGATCGACAGGGAGGTAATTCACCCCTCCACTTT
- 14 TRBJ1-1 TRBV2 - CASTPLTVNTEAFF TGTGCCAGCACCCCACTGACAGTGAACACTGAAGCTTTCTTT
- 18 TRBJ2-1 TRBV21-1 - CASSKKGTSGRRRNEQFF TGTGCCAGCAGCAAAAAGGGGACTAGCGGGAGAAGGCGCAATGAGCAGTTCTTC
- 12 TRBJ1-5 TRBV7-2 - CASSLAHSPQHF TGTGCCAGCAGCTTAGCACATTCGCCCCAGCATTTT
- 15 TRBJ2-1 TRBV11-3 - CASSLSDGWYNEQFF TGTGCCAGCAGCTTATCGGATGGCTGGTACAATGAGCAGTTCTTC
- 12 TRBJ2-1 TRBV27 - CASSFSGNEQFF TGTGCCAGCAGTTTTTCAGGAAATGAGCAGTTCTTC
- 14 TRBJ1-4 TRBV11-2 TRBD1 CASSEQGALEKLFF TGTGCCAGCAGCGAACAGGGGGCGCTTGAAAAACTGTTTTTT
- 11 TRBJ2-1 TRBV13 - CASSERNEQFF TGTGCCAGCAGCGAACGCAATGAGCAGTTCTTC
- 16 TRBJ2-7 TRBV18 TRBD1 CASSPTRGQGIYEQYF TGTGCCAGCTCACCAACGCGGGGACAGGGAATATACGAGCAGTACTTC
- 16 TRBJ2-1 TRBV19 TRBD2 CASSKNGVDGRDEQFF TGTGCCAGTTCTAAAAATGGGGTGGATGGGAGGGATGAGCAGTTCTTC